The present T cell receptor (beta chain) was sequenced within a study of technical replicates of blood from a handful of donors. Here immunoSEQ multiplex PCR was the method, and the copy in TCRdb shows in-frame clones only, minus some. The repertoire holds approximately 81,000 clones, with about 81% as singletons. V was clipped by 4 bases and J by 0 bases, with 8 bases between them. This CDR3 has 14 residues. Germline V lookup: CDR1 SGHRS, CDR2 YFSETQ. This chain connects TRBV5-1 to TRBJ2-1; weak D call: TRBD1 (5 bases). The source material was PBMCs. This TCR derives from a human donor in good health. Some clones in this sample may be carry-over from other donors' samples. The CDR3 loop reads CASSQDSSYNEQFF. DNA for the CDR3: TGCGCCAGCAGCCAAGACAGCTCCTACAATGAGCAGTTCTTC.